The 5 T cell receptor beta chains given below trace back to one sample, sequenced in a study of control samples from healthy donors and cancer patients. Clones were sequenced by immunoSEQ multiplex PCR, and TCRdb holds only the in-frame ones, with some missing. The data hold 90,000 to 120,000 clones, with 70% to 85% observed a single time. Sequencing input: blood. These receptors all stem from a man aged 18 to 35 in good health.

The V and J genes are TRBV3-1 (or the pseudogene TRBV3-2) and TRBJ1-1; D is unclear. The CDR3 runs 16 residues. V lost 0 bases and J lost 5, with 16 bases in between. Germline assignment: CDR1 LGHDT and CDR2 YNNKEL (reference sequence). The CDR3 DNA is TGTGCCAGCAGCCAAGAATTGCGGACCCGAGCAACTGAAGCTTTCTTT. The encoded protein is CASSQELRTRATEAFF.

This chain links TRBV19 with TRBJ1-5; TRBD1 might be the D (6 bases). The V gene's germline CDR1 is LNHDA and CDR2 SQIVND (reference sequence). V was shortened by 2 bases and J by 7 bases, with 15 bases between the two germline ends. The CDR3 is made up of 15 amino acids. The CDR3 sequence: CASSIRKQGSQPQHF. As DNA, the CDR3 is TGTGCCAGTAGTATAAGGAAACAGGGCAGCCAGCCCCAGCATTTT.

This chain joins TRBV7-2 and TRBJ1-2, with 8 bases aligning to TRBD1. The ends lost 1 base at V and 9 bases at J; junction bases unmatched: 7. The CDR3 length is 14 residues. CDR1 and CDR2 from the germline V gene are SGHTA and FQGNSA. CDR3 amino acids: CASSLGAGGMSYTF. In DNA form, the CDR3 reads TGTGCCAGCAGCTTAGGAGCAGGGGGCATGAGCTACACCTTC.

V and J are TRBV6-6 and TRBJ1-1; 9 bases fit TRBD1. CDR1 and CDR2 (germline): MNHNY, SVGAGI (reference sequence). V lost 2 bases and J lost 1; bases outside the gene matches: 5. The CDR3 runs to 16 residues. The CDR3 sequence is CASSYNTDRGNTEAFF. The CDR3 DNA reads TGTGCCAGCAGTTACAACACGGACAGGGGGAACACTGAAGCTTTCTTT.

V gene TRBV5-4 combines with J gene TRBJ1-2, with D possibly TRBD1 on 6 matching bases. The V gene's germline CDR1 is SGHNT and CDR2 YYREEE (reference sequence). V was pared by 6 bases and J by 2 bases, with 11 bases between. The CDR3 sequence is 13 residues long. In DNA, the CDR3 is TGTGCCAGCACCAACAGGGAAAACTATGGCTACACCTTC. This gives the protein CASTNRENYGYTF.